One TCR beta chain is described in this entry. Its binding antigen is unknown. Taken from cysteine to phenylalanine, the CDR3 has 15 residues. DNA was not recorded. For CDR1 and CDR2, the germline V gene lists SGDLS and YYNGEE. TCRdb lists the instrument as Illumina HiSeq 2000. TCR beta cDNA libraries were prepared using 5'RACE template switching, which introduced a universal primer site and unique molecular identifiers. Priming for cDNA synthesis came from the TCR beta constant segment, and two successive PCR amplification steps followed. As for the original processing: MIGEC was used to demultiplex reads and group reads by UMI, and MiTCR was used to assemble and quantify clonotypes. To exclude erroneous sequences, only TCR cDNA sequences supported by at least two reads were retained. The tcR package was used for downstream repertoire analysis, with clonotypes matched between fractions based on CDR3 nucleotide sequence plus V segment. Antigen specificity was annotated against VDJdb with VDJmatch, allowing one amino acid substitution in CDR3. TCRdb reprocessed the reads and assigns one entry to each CDR3 protein sequence, leaving out DNA. TCRdb, rather than the study authors, made the V and J calls. The sample table holds a few hundred thousand distinct CDR3 sequences. The ten top clones hold 3% to 4.5% of the sample.

This specimen comes from a study of T cells expressing NK-cell markers (dated by TCRdb to the early 2020s). With respect to the entire study: Fewer than ten donors provided sorted CD3+CD56+NKG2C+, CD3+CD56+NKG2C- and CD3+CD56-NKG2C+ T-cell subsets, whose TCR beta-chain repertoires were profiled. Sequencing of the libraries produced 2 x 150 bp reads on Illumina HiSeq 2000/2500, MiSeq or NextSeq. Seven of the eight sequenced donors were HCMV-seropositive and one was HCMV-seronegative. The study sequenced eight donors, all healthy volunteers chosen at random: three men and five women. The paper as a whole reports these results and caveats: Whether the expanded NKG2C-expressing T cell clones were specific for HCMV antigens remained unclear. Those dominant clonotypes were again the most abundant among CD3+CD56-NKG2C+ cells in a handful of donors, at about 28.3-60.1%. In six donors, the dominant CD3+CD56+NKG2C+ clonotypes ranked among the top 10 CD8+ clonotypes, making up about 1.0-7.5% of CD8+ T cells.

HCMV serostatus was determined by detecting HCMV-specific IgG in serum with a commercial ELISA kit. Ficoll density gradient centrifugation was used to isolate peripheral blood mononuclear cells from blood. The sequence derives from a man between 18 and 29 years old in good health. Donor details come from another sample of the same person, matched by shared clones. The chain is encoded by TRBV9 joined to TRBJ2-7. Sample: blood T cells: a sorted CD56 or NKG2C T cell subset, CD4+ or CD8+ T cells, or bulk PBMC T cells (not recorded which). CDR3 loop: CASSESVGGSYEQYF.